Detailed here is one T cell receptor (beta chain). Its antigen is still unknown. TCRs were sequenced from a few patients responding to pembrolizumab. The CDR3 is made up of 15 amino acids. Germline V gene data show CDR1 as MNHEY and CDR2 as SMNVEV (reference sequence). Germline trimming cut 6 bases from V and 9 bases from J; bases unmatched to any gene: 9. The record originates from a study of PD-1 blockade in mismatch repair-deficient tumors. Across the study: Patients had roughly twelve mismatch repair-deficient cancer types, all previously treated and progressing.

Study-wide points: Rapid post-treatment expansion, then contraction, generally preceding radiologic response, marked tumor-resident clones.

Data came from immunoSEQ multiplex PCR; TCRdb stores just in-frame clones and leaves some out. The sample has 56,000 or so clones, approximately 78% seen once. Sample: peripheral blood, taken 4 weeks after starting pembrolizumab. This clonotype was obtained from an adult with mismatch repair-deficient cancer. This chain connects TRBV27 to TRBJ2-1; 12 bases align to TRBD2. Written as DNA, the CDR3 is TGTGCCAGCAGCCGAACTAGCGGGAGGTTCGTTGAGCAGTTCTTC. Protein sequence: CASSRTSGRFVEQFF.